The 20 T cell receptor beta chains in this list originate from one sample, sequenced in a study of blood T cell repertoires in COVID-19 (dated by TCRdb to 2020 to 2021). Libraries were made using the immunoSEQ multiplex PCR assay. TCRdb mirrors the immuneACCESS table, restricted to in-frame sequences. Some clones are absent from its copies; in checked studies, under half trace to an unresolved V gene, and the reason for the others is unknown. Across this sample there are 130,000 to 150,000 clones, with roughly three quarters seen only once. 5% of the sample rests with the top ten. Sequenced input: peripheral blood. All receptors derive from a woman in her 70s with COVID-19, enrolled during active disease.

The J gene is TRBJ1-1, the V gene TRBV11-2; D is unresolved. Trimming stripped 1 base from V and 5 bases from J, with 5 bases between. Germline lookup yields CDR1 SGHAT and CDR2 FQNNGV. The length of the CDR3 is 12 residues. CDR3 sequence: CASSLAVTEAFF. CDR3 sequence (DNA): TGTGCCAGCAGCTTAGCTGTAACTGAAGCTTTCTTT.

The CDR3 loop is CASRVGEYGYTF. Here the CDR3 DNA reads TGTGCCAGTCGGGTCGGAGAGTATGGCTACACCTTC. The chain links TRBV7-2 to TRBJ1-2, with D uncertain. V shed 9 bases and J shed 5 bases, with 13 bases lying between them. CDR3 length equals 12 residues. The germline gives CDR1 SGHTA, CDR2 FQGNSA.

This clone was counted a few times. The chain employs TRBV6-2 or TRBV6-3 and TRBJ1-4; 9 bases map to TRBD1. Looked up from germline, CDR1 is MNHEY and CDR2 is SVGEGT. The CDR3 runs 16 residues. The ends lost 5 bases at V and 5 bases at J; junction bases unmatched: 9. The CDR3 nucleotides read TGTGCCAGCAGTCGCTACTCCGGGACAGGGAATGAAAAACTGTTTTTT. The encoded protein is CASSRYSGTGNEKLFF.

The J gene is TRBJ2-3, the V gene TRBV27; TRBD2 matches at 8 bases. Germline CDR1 reads MNHEY; CDR2 reads SMNVEV (reference sequence). The CDR3 loop spans 15 amino acids. V dropped 5 bases and J dropped 4; count of bases not matched to a gene: 8. CDR3 nucleotides: TGTGCCAGCAGTCCCCAACTAGCGGAGCCAGATACGCAGTATTTT. Translated, it gives CASSPQLAEPDTQYF.

The rearrangement joins TRBV4-1 to TRBJ1-3, with unresolved D. The CDR3 runs to 13 residues. Trimming cost V 4 bases and J 4 bases, with 8 bases left between them. Germline CDR1 and CDR2: MGHRA and YSYEKL. DNA for the CDR3: TGCGCCAGCAGCCTTCGGTTGGGAAACACCATATATTTT. Translation: CASSLRLGNTIYF.

The rearrangement joins TRBV30 to TRBJ2-1; TRBD2 might be the D (6 bases). The CDR3 consists of 17 residues. Germline lookup yields CDR1 GTSNPN and CDR2 SVGIG (reference sequence). V dropped 0 bases and J dropped 0 bases, with 15 bases sitting between them. The DNA for the CDR3 is TGTGCCTGGAGTGTTTTGGGGGGTTTGAGCTCCTACAATGAGCAGTTCTTC. It is translated as CAWSVLGGLSSYNEQFF.

The chain recombines TRBV10-3 with TRBJ2-5; the match to TRBD1 covers 9 bases. This CDR3 region has 14 residues. V lost 6 bases and J lost 4; bases outside the gene matches: 6. The germline gives CDR1 ENHRY, CDR2 SYGVKD. CDR3 sequence: CAIRGGQGTETQYF. As DNA, the CDR3 is TGTGCCATCAGAGGGGGACAGGGCACAGAGACCCAGTACTTC.

The J gene is TRBJ1-5, the V gene TRBV18; no reliable D call. Germline V lookup: CDR1 KGHSH, CDR2 LQKENI. V was trimmed by 1 base and J by 4 bases, leaving 14 bases between them. The CDR3 extends over 16 amino acids. The CDR3 DNA reads TGTGCCAGCTCACCACTAGGTTTCGGAGGGAATCAGCCCCAGCATTTT. Translated, it gives CASSPLGFGGNQPQHF.

This clone was observed a single time. V and J are TRBV9 and TRBJ2-1; TRBD1 aligns across 7 bases. This CDR3 has 15 residues. Germline assignment: CDR1 SGDLS and CDR2 YYNGEE. With 3 bases clipped from V and 2 bases from J, the junction kept 5 bases outside the gene matches. The chain's CDR3 is CASSATGNTYNEQFF. The CDR3 DNA sequence: TGTGCCAGCAGCGCGACAGGGAATACCTACAATGAGCAGTTCTTC.

The chain employs TRBV5-1 and TRBJ2-6, with D possibly being TRBD1 (6 bases). Germline V gene lookup returns CDR1 SGHRS and CDR2 YFSETQ. V lost 4 bases and J lost 2, with 16 bases in between. The CDR3 runs to 17 residues. The CDR3 nucleotides are TGCGCCAGCAGCCCACGAGGACAGCTAACTGGGGCCAACGTCCTGACTTTC. Encoded protein: CASSPRGQLTGANVLTF.

The chain uses TRBV19 and TRBJ2-3; TRBD1 is a possible D gene (6 bases). Germline V gene data show CDR1 as LNHDA and CDR2 as SQIVND (reference sequence). The V gene lost 3 bases and the J gene lost 5 bases, with 15 bases spanning the gap. The CDR3 sequence is 15 residues long. The CDR3 bases are TGTGCCAGTAGTATGGGGGTTAGGGGGATAGATACGCAGTATTTT. It translates to CASSMGVRGIDTQYF.

This clone has just one count. The CDR3 coding sequence is TGCGCCAGCAGCCCCACAGGGGGCTCCCTCGAGCAGTACTTC. Amino acids: CASSPTGGSLEQYF. This sequence joins TRBV5-1 and TRBJ2-7, with 9 nucleotides matching TRBD1. CDR3 length equals 14 residues. The germline V gene encodes CDR1 SGHRS and CDR2 YFSETQ. J was trimmed by 6 bases and V by 4 bases; bases with no gene match: 8. The variable domain in full, completed from reference TRBV5-1 and TRBJ2-7, reads KAGVTQTPRYLIKTRGQQVTLSCSPISGHRSVSWYQQTPGQGLQFLFEYFSETQRNKGNFPGRFSGRQFSNSRSEMNVSTLELGDSALYLCASSPTGGSLEQYFGPGTRLTVT.

The V call is TRBV28, the J call TRBJ2-7; a weak D match, TRBD2 (7 bases). The CDR3 length is 17 residues. V lost 3 bases to trimming and J lost 9 bases, with 27 bases between them. From germline, CDR1 is MDHEN and CDR2 SYDVKM. The CDR3 here is CASSLMGGGLLLGGQYF. The CDR3, as DNA: TGTGCCAGCAGTTTGATGGGGGGGGGCCTCCTTTTAGGTGGGCAGTACTTC.

In its sample, this clone was seen a few times. The chain recombines TRBV30 with TRBJ1-3, with D tentatively TRBD1 (5 bases). The CDR3 contains 16 residues. V gave up 0 bases and J gave up 0 bases, with 12 bases separating them. Germline CDR1 GTSNPN, CDR2 SVGIG (reference sequence). CDR3 in DNA: TGTGCCTGGAGTGTAGGGGTGCCCAGCTCTGGAAACACCATATATTTT. This translates into CAWSVGVPSSGNTIYF. The full variable domain, rest sourced from reference TRBV30 and TRBJ1-3, is SQTIHQWPATLVQPVGSPLSLECTVEGTSNPNLYWYRQAAGRGLQLLFYSVGIGQISSEVPQNLSASRPQDRQFILSSKKLLLSDSGFYLCAWSVGVPSSGNTIYFGEGSWLTVV.

This clone was seen only a few times. J is TRBJ1-3 and V is TRBV5-3; 10 bases agree with TRBD1. TRBV5-3 is marked as an open reading frame, function uncertain. The J segment lost 3 bases and the V segment lost 4 bases, leaving 1 base of the junction unmatched. The CDR3 contains 14 residues. The chain's CDR3 is CARSGDRGGNTIYF. CDR3 bases: TGTGCCAGAAGCGGGGACAGGGGTGGAAACACCATATATTTT.

The CDR3 sequence is CASSSHRGAAFF. The CDR3 coding sequence is TGTGCCAGCAGTTCTCACAGGGGCGCAGCTTTCTTT. The chain joins TRBV6-2 or TRBV6-3 to TRBJ1-1, with 7 bases identical to TRBD1. This CDR3 comprises 12 residues. J was trimmed by 10 bases and V by 4 bases; bases with no gene match: 6. Germline V gene sequence: CDR1 MNHEY, CDR2 SVGEGT.

The chain employs TRBV11-2 and TRBJ2-4; 8 nucleotides align to TRBD2. This CDR3 has 16 residues. V trimming: 2 bases; J trimming: 3 bases; junction bases outside the gene matches: 6. Looked up from germline, CDR1 is SGHAT and CDR2 is FQNNGV. CDR3 nucleotide sequence: TGTGCCAGCAGCTTACGGGGGGGCCTAGTCAAAAACATTCAGTACTTC. This gives the protein CASSLRGGLVKNIQYF.

V is TRBV18 and J is TRBJ1-2; D not resolved. Germline loops: CDR1 KGHSH, CDR2 LQKENI. This CDR3 spans 11 amino acids. Trimming removed 2 bases from V and 6 bases from J, with 4 bases in between. The CDR3 DNA sequence: TGTGCCAGCTCACCATCAGATGGCTACACCTTC. Translating gives CASSPSDGYTF.

V is TRBV7-2 and J is TRBJ1-3; 7 positions agree with TRBD1. The J segment lost 2 bases and the V segment lost 3 bases, leaving 1 base of the junction unmatched. The germline V gene encodes CDR1 SGHTA and CDR2 FQGNSA. This CDR3 spans 14 amino acids. This CDR3 is CASSFTGAGNTIYF. Here the CDR3 DNA reads TGTGCCAGCAGCTTCACAGGGGCTGGAAACACCATATATTTT.

The CDR3 spells CASRGGPVNTEAFF. For the CDR3, the DNA is TGTGCCAGCAGAGGTGGGCCGGTGAACACTGAAGCTTTCTTT. The chain recombines TRBV5-8 with TRBJ1-1; D is unclear. Germline V lookup: CDR1 SGHTS, CDR2 YDEGEE. Trimming pared 5 bases from V and 0 bases from J, leaving 11 bases between. The CDR3 loop spans 14 amino acids. The whole variable domain, filled in from reference TRBV5-8 and TRBJ1-1, reads EAGVTQSPTHLIKTRGQQATLRCSPISGHTSVYWYQQALGLGLQFLLWYDEGEERNRGNFPPRFSGRQFPNYSSELNVNALELEDSALYLCASRGGPVNTEAFFGQGTRLTVV.